The sequence of this T cell receptor beta chain was determined in a study of cytomegalovirus exposure and HLA in healthy donors. About the study: Most genotyped donors, around 78% of 398, had Caucasian-associated genetic ancestry.

Details on this clone: Its antigen is not known.

Germline assignment: CDR1 LNHDA and CDR2 SQIVND (reference sequence). The CDR3 length is 16 residues. The V end was cut by 2 bases, the J end by 0 bases, with 11 bases between. In the PCR, 60 Vbeta and 13 Jbeta primers were used. The assay was immunoSEQ multiplex PCR, and TCRdb's table has in-frame clones only and misses some. This table has some 150,000 clones, about three fifths appearing once. Study-wide points: When analyzed later, the rates of TCR association showed variation by HLA locus, with DRB1 the most and HLA-C the fewest. One cluster of highly shared sequence variants probably arose as a sequencing artifact.

This TCR came from a woman aged 55 to 70 in good health and CMV-seropositive. The gene calls are TRBV19 and TRBJ1-5; D might be TRBD1 (6 bases). The sequenced sample consisted of PBMCs. The CDR3 coding sequence is TGTGCCAGTAGTATAATGGGGGCGGGTAGCAATCAGCCCCAGCATTTT. Residues: CASSIMGAGSNQPQHF.